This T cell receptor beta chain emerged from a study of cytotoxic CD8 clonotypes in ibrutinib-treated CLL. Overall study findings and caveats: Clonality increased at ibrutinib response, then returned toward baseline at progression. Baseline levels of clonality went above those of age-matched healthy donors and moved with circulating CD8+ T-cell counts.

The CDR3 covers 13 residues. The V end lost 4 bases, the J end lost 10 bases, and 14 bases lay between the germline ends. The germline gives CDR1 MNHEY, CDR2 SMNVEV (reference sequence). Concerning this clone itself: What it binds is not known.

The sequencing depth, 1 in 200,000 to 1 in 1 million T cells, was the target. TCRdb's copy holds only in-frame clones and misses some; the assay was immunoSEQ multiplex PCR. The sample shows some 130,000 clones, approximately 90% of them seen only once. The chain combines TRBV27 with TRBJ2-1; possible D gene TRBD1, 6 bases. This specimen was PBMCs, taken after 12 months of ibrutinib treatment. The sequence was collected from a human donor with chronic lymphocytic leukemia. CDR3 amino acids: CASSSETGNEQFF. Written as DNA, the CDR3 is TGTGCCAGCAGTTCCGAGACAGGTAACGAGCAGTTCTTC.